This T cell receptor (beta chain) emerged from a study of blood T cell repertoires in COVID-19. The overall study: T cells, B-cell-depleted T cells, or PBMCs supplied cDNA or gDNA.

Per the authors' pipeline: From reference gene primer amplification, estimates of nucleated cell counts were derived. Profiled with immunoSEQ multiplex PCR; TCRdb holds only in-frame clones, not every one. The V and J calls and clone size come from that table; D and trimming were worked out from the DNA. The sample holds approximately 74,000 clones; roughly 79% are singletons and the top ten take roughly 50%. Germline loops: CDR1 LGHDT, CDR2 YNNKEL (reference sequence). This CDR3 spans 19 amino acids. Trimming removed 5 bases at V and 2 bases at J, with 25 bases between. The sequence came from a human donor in a cohort sampled during active COVID-19. The chain couples TRBV3-1 (or the pseudogene TRBV3-2) to TRBJ1-5, with a possible D match to TRBD1 (5 bases). Sequenced input: peripheral blood. The DNA for the CDR3 is TGTGCCAGCAGCTCCTCCAACCTAGGCGGGGCTCCAGGCAATCAGCCCCAGCATTTT. Translation: CASSSSNLGGAPGNQPQHF.